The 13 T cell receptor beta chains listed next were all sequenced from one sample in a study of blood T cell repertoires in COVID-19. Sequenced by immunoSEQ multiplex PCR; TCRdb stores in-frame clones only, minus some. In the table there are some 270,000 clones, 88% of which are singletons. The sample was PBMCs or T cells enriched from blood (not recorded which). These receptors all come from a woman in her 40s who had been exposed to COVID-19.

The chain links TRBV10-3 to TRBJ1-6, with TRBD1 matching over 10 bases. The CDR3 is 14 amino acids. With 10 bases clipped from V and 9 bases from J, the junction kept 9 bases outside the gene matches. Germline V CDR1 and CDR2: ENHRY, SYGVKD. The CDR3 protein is CATTGTGVFSPLHF. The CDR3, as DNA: TGTGCCACTACCGGGACAGGGGTTTTTTCACCCCTCCACTTT.

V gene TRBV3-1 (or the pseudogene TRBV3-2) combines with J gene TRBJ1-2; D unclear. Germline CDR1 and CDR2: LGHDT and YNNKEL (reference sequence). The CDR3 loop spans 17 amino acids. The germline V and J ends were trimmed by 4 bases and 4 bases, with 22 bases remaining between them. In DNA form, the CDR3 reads TGTGCCAGCAGCCTGTCCGGTTCGATTCTCCATCGCTATGGCTACACCTTC. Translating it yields CASSLSGSILHRYGYTF.

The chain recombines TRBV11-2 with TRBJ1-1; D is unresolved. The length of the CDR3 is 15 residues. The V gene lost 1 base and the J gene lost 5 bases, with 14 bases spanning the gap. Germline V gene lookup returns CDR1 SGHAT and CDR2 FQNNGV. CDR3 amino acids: CASSLVRLSWTEAFF. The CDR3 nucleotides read TGTGCCAGCAGCTTAGTTCGCCTCAGTTGGACTGAAGCTTTCTTT.

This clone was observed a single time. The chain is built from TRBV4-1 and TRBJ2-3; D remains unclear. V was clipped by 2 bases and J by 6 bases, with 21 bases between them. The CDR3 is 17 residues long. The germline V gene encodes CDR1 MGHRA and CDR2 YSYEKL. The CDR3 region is CASSQSIALSHVDTQYF. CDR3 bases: TGCGCCAGCAGCCAATCCATAGCCCTTTCCCATGTTGATACGCAGTATTTT.

CDR3 in amino acids: CASSSGVDEKLFF. CDR3 coding DNA: TGTGCCAGCAGTTCGGGAGTCGATGAAAAACTGTTTTTT. The rearrangement uses TRBV27 and TRBJ1-4; no definite D call. Trimming removed 4 bases at V and 6 bases at J, with 9 bases between. Germline V CDR1 and CDR2: MNHEY, SMNVEV (reference sequence). This CDR3 contains 13 residues. Filled out from reference TRBV27 and TRBJ1-4, the complete variable domain reads EAQVTQNPRYLITVTGKKLTVTCSQNMNHEYMSWYRQDPGLGLRQIYYSMNVEVTDKGDVPEGYKVSRKEKRNFPLILESPSPNQTSLYFCASSSGVDEKLFFGSGTQLSVL.

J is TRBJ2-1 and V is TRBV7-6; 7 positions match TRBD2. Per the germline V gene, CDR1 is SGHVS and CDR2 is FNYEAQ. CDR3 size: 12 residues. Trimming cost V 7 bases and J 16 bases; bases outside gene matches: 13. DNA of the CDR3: TGTGCCAGCACCCAGCGGGGACCCGGACCCTTCTTC. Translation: CASTQRGPGPFF.

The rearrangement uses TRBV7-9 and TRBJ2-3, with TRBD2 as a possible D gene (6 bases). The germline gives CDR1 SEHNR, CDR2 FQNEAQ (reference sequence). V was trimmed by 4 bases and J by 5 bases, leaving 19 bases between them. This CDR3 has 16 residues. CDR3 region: CASSSEGPSGIDTQYF. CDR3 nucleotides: TGTGCCAGCAGCTCGGAGGGACCGTCGGGAATAGATACGCAGTATTTT.

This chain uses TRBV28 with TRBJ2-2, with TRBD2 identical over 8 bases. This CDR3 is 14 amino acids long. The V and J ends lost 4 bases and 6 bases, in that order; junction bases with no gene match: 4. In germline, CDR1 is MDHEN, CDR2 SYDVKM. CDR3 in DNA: TGTGCCAGCAGTTACCCCGGGGGGGCCGGGGAGCTGTTTTTT. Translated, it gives CASSYPGGAGELFF.

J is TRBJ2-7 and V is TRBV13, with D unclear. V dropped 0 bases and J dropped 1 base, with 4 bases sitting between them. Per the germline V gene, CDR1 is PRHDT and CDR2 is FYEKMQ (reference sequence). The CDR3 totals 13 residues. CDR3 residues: CASSLGRSYEQYV. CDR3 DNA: TGTGCCAGCAGCTTAGGTAGATCCTACGAGCAGTACGTC.

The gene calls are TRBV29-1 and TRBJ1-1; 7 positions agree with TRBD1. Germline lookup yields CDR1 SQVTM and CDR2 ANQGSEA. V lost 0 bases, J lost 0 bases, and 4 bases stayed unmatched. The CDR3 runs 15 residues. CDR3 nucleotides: TGCAGCGTTGAAGATGGGCAGGGGGTGAACACTGAAGCTTTCTTT. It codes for CSVEDGQGVNTEAFF. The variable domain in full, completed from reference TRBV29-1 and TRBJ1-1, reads SAVISQKPSRDICQRGTSLTIQCQVDSQVTMMFWYRQQPGQSLTLIATANQGSEATYESGFVIDKFPISRPNLTFSTLTVSNMSPEDSSIYLCSVEDGQGVNTEAFFGQGTRLTVV.

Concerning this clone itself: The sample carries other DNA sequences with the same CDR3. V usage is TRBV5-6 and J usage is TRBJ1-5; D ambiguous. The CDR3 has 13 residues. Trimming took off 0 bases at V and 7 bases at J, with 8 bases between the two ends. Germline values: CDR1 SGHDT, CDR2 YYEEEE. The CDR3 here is CASSLGVGQPQHF. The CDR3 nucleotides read TGTGCCAGCAGCTTGGGGGTCGGGCAGCCCCAGCATTTT.

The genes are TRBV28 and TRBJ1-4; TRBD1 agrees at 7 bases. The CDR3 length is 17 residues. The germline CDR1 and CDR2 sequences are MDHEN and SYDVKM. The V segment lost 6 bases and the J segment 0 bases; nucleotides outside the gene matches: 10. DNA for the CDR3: TGTGCCAGCAGGAACGACAGGGAAGGGGCAACTAATGAAAAACTGTTTTTT. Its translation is CASRNDREGATNEKLFF.

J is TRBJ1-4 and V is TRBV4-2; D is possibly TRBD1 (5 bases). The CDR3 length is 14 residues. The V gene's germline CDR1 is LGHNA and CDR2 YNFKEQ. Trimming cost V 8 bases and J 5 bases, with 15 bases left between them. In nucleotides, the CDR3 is TGTGCCAGCCGCGAGGGAGGGGTCAATGAAAAACTGTTTTTT. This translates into CASREGGVNEKLFF.